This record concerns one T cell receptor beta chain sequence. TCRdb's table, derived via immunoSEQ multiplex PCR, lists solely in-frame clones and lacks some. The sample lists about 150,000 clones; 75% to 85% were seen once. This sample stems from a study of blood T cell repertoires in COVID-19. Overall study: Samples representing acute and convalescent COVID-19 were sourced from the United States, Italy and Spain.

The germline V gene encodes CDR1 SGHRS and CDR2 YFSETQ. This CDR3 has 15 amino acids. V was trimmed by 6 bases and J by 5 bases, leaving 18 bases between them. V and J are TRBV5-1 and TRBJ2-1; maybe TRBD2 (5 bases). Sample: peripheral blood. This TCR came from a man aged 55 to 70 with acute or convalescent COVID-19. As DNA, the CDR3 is TGCGCCAGCAACCCAGGACTGCAAACTAACAATGAGCAGTTCTTC. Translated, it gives CASNPGLQTNNEQFF.